The T cell receptor beta chain under discussion was sequenced for a study of blood T cell repertoires in COVID-19. Study-wide background: T cells, B-cell-depleted T cells, or PBMCs supplied cDNA or gDNA.

Clones were read by immunoSEQ multiplex PCR, and TCRdb kept only the in-frame ones, dropping some. The repertoire holds under 250,000 clones, with 82% as singletons. This TCR came from a woman aged 70 to 79 with COVID-19, enrolled during active disease. The sequenced sample consisted of peripheral blood.

The CDR3 nucleotides are TGTGCCAGCTCCCCCTTCGGGGAATCGGGGGGCTACACCTTC. It encodes CASSPFGESGGYTF. The chain has TRBV18 and TRBJ1-2; D is uncertain. Germline-derived CDR1 and CDR2 are KGHSH and LQKENI. Between the trimmed V and J ends, which lost 6 bases and 8 bases, there was a span of 19 bases. The CDR3 consists of 14 residues.